The 7 T cell receptor beta chains presented below share a single source sample, sequenced in a study of OX40 agonist ivuxolimab in advanced cancers. The table came from immunoSEQ multiplex PCR; TCRdb's copy has only in-frame clones and leaves some out. The sample includes 40,000 to 45,000 clones, 80% to 90% of them seen just once. This sample comprised CD4+ or CD8+ T cells sorted from blood, obtained in a trial of the OX40 agonist ivuxolimab. The origin of the receptors is an adult with an advanced solid tumor such as melanoma, head and neck, liver or kidney cancer.

V gene TRBV11-2 combines with J gene TRBJ2-5; 7 bases map to TRBD2. With 0 bases clipped from V and 4 bases from J, the junction kept 8 bases outside the gene matches. The CDR3 spans 16 residues. CDR1 and CDR2 from the germline V gene are SGHAT and FQNNGV. The CDR3 nucleotides read TGTGCCAGCAGCTTAGATAGGACGGGGGGAGTAGAGACCCAGTACTTC. Its protein is CASSLDRTGGVETQYF.

V gene TRBV19 combines with J gene TRBJ2-1; 10 bases map to TRBD1. The CDR3 is made up of 15 amino acids. CDR1 and CDR2 (germline): LNHDA, SQIVND (reference sequence). V lost 4 bases and J lost 6; bases outside the gene matches: 6. Written as DNA, the CDR3 is TGTGCCAGTAGTACTCCGGGACAGGGGTCCAATGAGCAGTTCTTC. It is translated as CASSTPGQGSNEQFF.

This chain joins TRBV11-2 and TRBJ1-6; D unresolved. Germline V gene lookup returns CDR1 SGHAT and CDR2 FQNNGV. The CDR3 has 14 amino acids. The ends were cut back, 3 bases at V and 7 bases at J, with 10 bases in the middle. CDR3 region: CASSFQSWNSPLHF. The CDR3 DNA reads TGTGCCAGCAGCTTCCAGAGCTGGAATTCACCCCTCCACTTT.

This clone appeared a single time. The chain joins TRBV19 to TRBJ2-4; D is possibly TRBD1 or TRBD2 (5 bases each). The germline gives CDR1 LNHDA, CDR2 SQIVND (reference sequence). V was clipped by 3 bases and J by 2 bases, with 14 bases between them. The CDR3 has 16 residues. The CDR3 nucleotides read TGTGCCAGTAGTATGCGAGGGGTCGCTTCCAAAAACATTCAGTACTTC. Protein product: CASSMRGVASKNIQYF. Looking up the rest from reference TRBV19 and TRBJ2-4 gives the full variable domain: DGGITQSPKYLFRKEGQNVTLSCEQNLNHDAMYWYRQDPGQGLRLIYYSQIVNDFQKGDIAEGYSVSREKKESFPLTVTSAQKNPTAFYLCASSMRGVASKNIQYFGAGTRLSVL.

This rearrangement joins TRBV11-2 to TRBJ1-2, with D uncertain. Germline loops: CDR1 SGHAT, CDR2 FQNNGV. Between the trimmed V and J ends, which lost 5 bases and 4 bases, there was a span of 8 bases. This CDR3 contains 12 residues. The CDR3 here is CASSRGLYGYTF. The CDR3 DNA reads TGTGCCAGCAGCCGAGGCCTCTATGGCTACACCTTC. The complete variable domain, with remaining parts taken from reference TRBV11-2 and TRBJ1-2, reads EAGVAQSPRYKIIEKRQSVAFWCNPISGHATLYWYQQILGQGPKLLIQFQNNGVVDDSQLPKDRFSAERLKGVDSTLKIQPAKLEDSAVYLCASSRGLYGYTFGSGTRLTVV.

V and J are TRBV19 and TRBJ2-1; 8 bases are a match to TRBD2. V was clipped by 6 bases and J by 2 bases; unmatched bases: 3. Germline CDR1 LNHDA, CDR2 SQIVND (reference sequence). CDR3 size: 14 residues. CDR3 loop: CASSRSGAYNEQFF. The CDR3 DNA reads TGTGCCAGTAGCCGTAGCGGGGCCTACAATGAGCAGTTCTTC.

The chain has TRBV6-9 and TRBJ1-2; a possible D gene is TRBD1 (6 bases). CDR1 MNHGY and CDR2 SVAAGI come from the germline V gene. CDR3 size: 13 residues. Trimming shortened V by 6 bases and J by 2 bases, and 10 bases separated the two germline ends. CDR3 protein: CASRRTGNYGYTF. The CDR3 DNA follows: TGTGCCAGCAGAAGAACAGGGAACTATGGCTACACCTTC.